This record concerns one T cell receptor (beta chain) sequence. The antigen it binds to is not known. No base qualities exist here, and no much larger clone lies one base off it. The junction carries 8 bases between V and J, which are trimmed by 2 bases and 7 bases respectively. Measured from the cysteine to the phenylalanine, the CDR3 is 11 residues long. Only CDR3 DNA remains: 33 bases, in frame from the first base. The germline V gene encodes CDR1 SQVTM and CDR2 ANQGSEA. The library came from multiplex PCR. TCRdb records Illumina HiSeq 4000 as the sequencer. TCR beta libraries were built with iRepertoire HTBI primers and Arm-PCR amplification of CDR3 regions. Gel purification was performed on PCR products prior to sequencing. The paper's data handling went like this. Across samples, around 62 TRBV and roughly 13 TRBJ segments were identified and used for gene usage analysis of CDR3 amino acid clonotypes. COPE and FqMerger were used to merge the filtered high-quality paired reads into contigs. BLAST was used to align contigs to the IMGT TRBV, TRBD and TRBJ reference genes, and CDR3 was defined following IMGT. Clonotypes above 0.1% frequency were classified as highly expanded clones. Shannon entropy served as the measure of repertoire diversity, while the Gini coefficient captured V-J evenness. A clonotype found in more than one individual was treated as public. TCRdb took the public reads, trimmed them with fastp at Q25, ran MiXCR for clone calling and kept in-frame beta chains. Every CDR3 protein is listed once, alongside the most common genes and DNA of its rows. V and J calls and clone size were set by TCRdb, not the authors. The sample yields about 400,000 distinct CDR3 sequences; around 21% were counted once. The ten largest clones add up to 20% of the sample.

This sample was included in a study of regulatory T cells in long-lasting Graves disease (dated by TCRdb to 2020 to 2022). As for the study more broadly: Persistent Graves' disease meant more than 5 years of antithyroid drug treatment with TSH receptor autoantibodies that stayed positive. This study used TCR sequencing and RNA sequencing of peripheral blood to compare persistent Graves' disease patients against newly diagnosed Graves' disease patients. The study was registered as a clinical trial and conducted in China. A total of around 35 samples underwent TCR sequencing, from 13 patients with persistent Graves' disease and 20 or so patients with newly diagnosed Graves' disease. Persistent Graves' disease patients in the clinical cohort had taken antithyroid drugs for roughly 10 years on average.

The time point label, as the study defines it: persistent/refractory GD, antithyroid drugs over 5 years with positive TRAb. For both TCR sequencing and RNA sequencing, RNA was extracted from PBMCs using TRIzol. Graves' disease was diagnosed according to American Thyroid Association guidelines. The patients came from an endocrinology department in Xi'an, China. From each patient, around 9.3 milliliters of peripheral blood was collected into an EDTA anticoagulant tube. PBMCs were isolated by Ficoll Paque Plus density gradient separation without further T cell sorting. An Agilent 2100 Bioanalyzer and agarose gel were used to check RNA quality, and a NanoDrop 2000 was used to measure RNA concentration. Study-wide conclusions, independent of this receptor: Lower TCR Shannon entropy and fewer highly expanded clones were observed in persistent Graves' disease patients than in newly diagnosed patients, which suggested clonal expansion. Patients with persistent disease shared more public clonotypes (about 3,000) than newly diagnosed patients did (about 970). Peripheral blood alone was examined, since thyroid tissue, which constituted the primary lesion, could not be accessed. Preferential use of TRBV28, TRBJ1-2 and TRBJ2-5 was observed in persistent disease, whereas TRBV20-1 and TRBJ2-1 were favored in newly diagnosed disease. The authors noted that the small sample size was a limitation that may lower accuracy. Only the TCR beta chain was sequenced and analyzed.

The source material was peripheral blood mononuclear cells (PBMCs), sampled when the disease was refractory, from a patient treated with antithyroid drugs. The chain employs TRBV29-1 and TRBJ1-1, with no reliable assignment of the D segment. The clonotype comes from a female donor with Graves disease. The nucleotide sequence is TGCAGCGTTGAAATGGCGAGTGAAGCTTTCTTT. It is translated as CSVEMASEAFF.